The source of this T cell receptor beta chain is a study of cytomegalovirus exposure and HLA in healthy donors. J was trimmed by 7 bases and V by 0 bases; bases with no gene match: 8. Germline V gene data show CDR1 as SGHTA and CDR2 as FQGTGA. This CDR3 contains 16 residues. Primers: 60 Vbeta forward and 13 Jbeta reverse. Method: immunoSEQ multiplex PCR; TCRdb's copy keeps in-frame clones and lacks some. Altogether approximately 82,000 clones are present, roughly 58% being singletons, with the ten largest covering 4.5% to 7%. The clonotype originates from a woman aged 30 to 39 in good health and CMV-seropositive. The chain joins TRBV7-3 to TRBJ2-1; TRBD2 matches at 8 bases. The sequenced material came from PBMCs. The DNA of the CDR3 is TGTGCCAGCAGCTTAACCGGGACTAGACGCCGAAATGAGCAGTTCTTC. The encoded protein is CASSLTGTRRRNEQFF.